This is a list of T cell receptor beta chains from one sample in a study of blood T cell repertoires in COVID-19. Profiled with immunoSEQ multiplex PCR; TCRdb holds only in-frame clones, not every one. Among approximately 230,000 clones listed, over 75% were seen once. Specimen: peripheral blood. The receptor set was obtained from a woman in her forties who had recovered from COVID-19. The CDR3 runs from the conserved cysteine through the conserved F or W. A D gene is named only where the DNA matches it firmly. Expanded clones are given a class, and other clones once, few, many or no size at all.

V,size,J,D,DNA,CDR3
TRBV6-5,NA,TRBJ1-5,NA,TGTGCCAGCAGTTATCAGGGGAATAGCAATCAGCCCCAGCATTTT,CASSYQGNSNQPQHF
TRBV28,NA,TRBJ1-2,TRBD1,TGTGCCAGCACTGAGCAGGGGGCATCTGGCTACACCTTC,CASTEQGASGYTF
TRBV3-1/TRBV3-2,NA,TRBJ1-2,NA,TGTGCCAGCAGCCAAGATGTGGCCGGGAACTATGGCTACACCTTC,CASSQDVAGNYGYTF
TRBV6-5,NA,TRBJ2-7,NA,TGTGCCAGCTCACCTAGATCAGCTGCAGACGAGCAGTACTTC,CASSPRSAADEQYF
TRBV7-8,NA,TRBJ2-7,TRBD2,TGTGCCAGCAGCGGACGGGGACTAGCGGTAACCTACGAGCAGTACTTC,CASSGRGLAVTYEQYF
TRBV6-5,once,TRBJ2-3,NA,TGTGCCAGCACGGGATCCCTAGGAACAGATACGCAGTATTTT,CASTGSLGTDTQYF
TRBV5-1,NA,TRBJ1-2,TRBD1,TGCGCCAGCAGCTCCGGGACAGGGTCTGGCTACACCTTC,CASSSGTGSGYTF
TRBV4-2,NA,TRBJ1-2,TRBD1,TGTGCCAGCAGCCAAGTGATTGGACAGGTTCGTGGCTACACCTTC,CASSQVIGQVRGYTF
TRBV11-2,few,TRBJ2-7,TRBD1,TGTGCCAGCAGCGCCAGACAGGGTATCCACGAGCAGTACTTC,CASSARQGIHEQYF
TRBV4-3,NA,TRBJ2-3,TRBD1,TGCGCCAGCAGCCAATTACTGGGGACAGGGATGACAGATACGCAGTATTTT,CASSQLLGTGMTDTQYF
TRBV4-1,NA,TRBJ2-7,TRBD1,TGCGCCAGCAGCCAGGGGACAGGGTTGTTCTACGAGCAGTACTTC,CASSQGTGLFYEQYF
TRBV19,NA,TRBJ2-3,NA,TGTGCCAGTAGTCCCCAGGGGATTGGAACAGATACGCAGTATTTT,CASSPQGIGTDTQYF
TRBV7-2,once,TRBJ1-5,TRBD1,TGTGCCAGCAGCCTGACAGGGGGCATGAATCAGCCCCAGCATTTT,CASSLTGGMNQPQHF
TRBV9,NA,TRBJ2-7,NA,TGTGCCAGCAGCGTAGAACAGGGCTGGAAGCAGTACTTC,CASSVEQGWKQYF
TRBV6-5,NA,TRBJ2-5,TRBD1,TGTGCCAGCAGTCCAGGGGGCCGTGAGACCCAGTACTTC,CASSPGGRETQYF
TRBV2,NA,TRBJ2-1,NA,TGTGCCAGCAATGCGGGACTTCCCTACAATGAGCAGTTCTTC,CASNAGLPYNEQFF
TRBV28,NA,TRBJ2-1,TRBD1,TGTGCCAGCGGGTCCGGGACAGGGCTCTACAATGAGCAGTTCTTC,CASGSGTGLYNEQFF
TRBV6-5,once,TRBJ2-1,TRBD1,TGTGCCAGCAATACAGGACAGGGGAGAAATGAGCAGTTCTTC,CASNTGQGRNEQFF
TRBV18,NA,TRBJ1-6,TRBD1,TGTGCCAGCTCGGACGGGATTGTGGACAGGGGTAGTAATTCACCCCTCCACTTT,CASSDGIVDRGSNSPLHF
TRBV18,NA,TRBJ2-2,TRBD1,TGTGCCAGCTCACCACTCACAGGGGTGTCCGGGGAGCTGTTTTTT,CASSPLTGVSGELFF
TRBV2,NA,TRBJ1-5,NA,TGTGCCAGCAGTGGAGGTGAGCCCCAGCATTTT,CASSGGEPQHF
TRBV5-6,NA,TRBJ1-2,NA,TGTGCCAGCAGTTGGGACACCGTCTATGGCTACACCTTC,CASSWDTVYGYTF
TRBV4-1,NA,TRBJ1-5,TRBD1,TGCGCCAGCAGCCAGACAGGGACTGATAGCAATCAGCCCCAGCATTTT,CASSQTGTDSNQPQHF
TRBV2,NA,TRBJ2-1,NA,TGTGCCAGCATCCCTAGCCTCCTAAATGAGCAGTTCTTC,CASIPSLLNEQFF
TRBV6-5,NA,TRBJ1-2,TRBD1,TGTGCCAGCAGTTACTCGGCAGGGGGCGCTTATGGCTACACCTTC,CASSYSAGGAYGYTF
TRBV7-2,NA,TRBJ1-3,NA,TGTGCCAGCAGCTTAAGAGCGGGTTCTGGAAACACCATATATTTT,CASSLRAGSGNTIYF
TRBV15,NA,TRBJ2-5,NA,TGTGCCACCGGAAGCCGACAGCAAGAGACCCAGTACTTC,CATGSRQQETQYF
TRBV6-2/TRBV6-3,NA,TRBJ2-7,TRBD1,TGTGCCAGCAGTCGGACAGGGGTTGGCTACGAGCAGTACTTC,CASSRTGVGYEQYF
TRBV24-1,NA,TRBJ2-2,TRBD1,TGTGCCACCAGTGGAGGGGGACAGGGGGCTTCCGGGGAGCTGTTTTTT,CATSGGGQGASGELFF
TRBV5-1,NA,TRBJ2-1,TRBD2,TGCGCCAGCAGCTTGAGAACGGGAGGGGCACACAATGAGCAGTTCTTC,CASSLRTGGAHNEQFF
TRBV3-1/TRBV3-2,NA,TRBJ1-1,TRBD1,TGTGCCAGCAGCCAAGGAGACAGGGTTGGCACTGAAGCTTTCTTT,CASSQGDRVGTEAFF
TRBV3-1/TRBV3-2,NA,TRBJ1-3,TRBD1,TGTGCCAGCAGCCAAGTACAGGGGGGACTCTCTGGAAACACCATATATTTT,CASSQVQGGLSGNTIYF
TRBV19,NA,TRBJ2-7,NA,TGTGCCAGTAGTATTGGGGGGGCGGGCTCCTACGAGCAGTACTTC,CASSIGGAGSYEQYF
TRBV18,NA,TRBJ1-6,NA,TGTGCCAGCTCACCAGGGAGCTCCTATAATTCACCCCTCCACTTT,CASSPGSSYNSPLHF
TRBV5-4,NA,TRBJ1-1,NA,TGTGCCAGCAGCATACGGACATCCCTGAACACTGAAGCTTTCTTT,CASSIRTSLNTEAFF
TRBV7-9,NA,TRBJ1-2,NA,TGTGCCAGCAGCTTGGTGACAGGCCCACTGGGCTATGGCTACACCTTC,CASSLVTGPLGYGYTF
TRBV2,NA,TRBJ2-1,TRBD2,TGTGCCAGCAGTGTCGAGACTAGCGGGCCCCTAGAGCAGTTCTTC,CASSVETSGPLEQFF
TRBV6-2/TRBV6-3,NA,TRBJ2-1,NA,TGTGCCAGCAGCCCTGGACTAGAGCAGTTCTTC,CASSPGLEQFF
TRBV3-1/TRBV3-2,once,TRBJ2-2,NA,TGTGCCAGCAGCCAAGGGGCGGGGGCACGTACCGGGGAGCTGTTTTTT,CASSQGAGARTGELFF
TRBV10-3,NA,TRBJ1-6,NA,TGTGCCATCAGTACAGGGTCCTATAATTCACCCCTCCACTTT,CAISTGSYNSPLHF
TRBV19,NA,TRBJ2-1,NA,TGTGCCACCCTGGGGGGACTTTGGAATGAGCAGTTCTTC,CATLGGLWNEQFF
TRBV5-1,NA,TRBJ1-2,NA,TGCGCCAGCAGCTTGTATAACAGTAACTATGGCTACACCTTC,CASSLYNSNYGYTF
TRBV6-4,NA,TRBJ1-2,NA,TGTGCCAGCAGTGACGGTCCAGGGACTTTGAGGGGCTACACCTTC,CASSDGPGTLRGYTF
TRBV7-2,NA,TRBJ2-7,NA,TGTGCCAGCAGCTTAGTTCAGGCCTACGAGCAGTACTTC,CASSLVQAYEQYF
TRBV6-2/TRBV6-3,NA,TRBJ1-3,NA,TGTGCCAGCAGTTACTCGCAGGGTGCTGGAAACACCATATATTTT,CASSYSQGAGNTIYF
TRBV27,NA,TRBJ2-1,TRBD2,TGTGCCAGCAGTTTATTCGCGCTAGCGGGGGGTAGCAATGAGCAGTTCTTC,CASSLFALAGGSNEQFF
TRBV7-2,NA,TRBJ2-3,TRBD2,TGTGCCAGCAGCTTAGAGTTAGCGGGGACGGATACGCAGTATTTT,CASSLELAGTDTQYF
TRBV24-1,NA,TRBJ1-5,NA,TGTGCCACCAGTAAGACAGATAGCAATCAGCCCCAGCATTTT,CATSKTDSNQPQHF
TRBV5-8,NA,TRBJ2-3,NA,TGTGCCAGCAGCTTGGAGCCTGGAGGACTCACAGATACGCAGTATTTT,CASSLEPGGLTDTQYF
TRBV7-3,NA,TRBJ2-2,TRBD2,TGTGCCAGCAGCCCCGCGGGGGGGACAGCCTTCACCGGGGAGCTGTTTTTT,CASSPAGGTAFTGELFF